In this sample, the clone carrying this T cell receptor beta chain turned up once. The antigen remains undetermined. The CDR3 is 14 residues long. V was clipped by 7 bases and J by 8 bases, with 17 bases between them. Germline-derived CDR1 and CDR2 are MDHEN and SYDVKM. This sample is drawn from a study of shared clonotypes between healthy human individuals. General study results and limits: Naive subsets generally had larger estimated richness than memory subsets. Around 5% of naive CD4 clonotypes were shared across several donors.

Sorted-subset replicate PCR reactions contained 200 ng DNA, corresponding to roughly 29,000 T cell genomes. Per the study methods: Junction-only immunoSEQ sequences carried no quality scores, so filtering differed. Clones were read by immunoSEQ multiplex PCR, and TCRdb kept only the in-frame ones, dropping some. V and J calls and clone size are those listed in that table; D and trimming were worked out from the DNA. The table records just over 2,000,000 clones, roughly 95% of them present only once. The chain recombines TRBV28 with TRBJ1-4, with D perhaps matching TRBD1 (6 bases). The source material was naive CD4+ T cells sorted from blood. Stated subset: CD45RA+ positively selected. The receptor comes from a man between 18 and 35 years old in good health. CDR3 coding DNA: TGTGCCAGCACCCTAGGGGGTATTGAGGAAAAACTGTTTTTT. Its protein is CASTLGGIEEKLFF.